This TCR beta chain was retrieved from a study of blood T cell repertoires in COVID-19. At the level of the study: Collection of acute and convalescent COVID-19 samples took place in the United States, Italy and Spain. The analysed material was cDNA or gDNA that came from T cells, B-cell-depleted T cells, or PBMCs.

TCRdb's copy holds only in-frame clones and misses some; the assay was immunoSEQ multiplex PCR. The sample lists approximately 290,000 clones, approximately 85% occurring once. V was trimmed by 0 bases and J by 0 bases, leaving 9 bases between them. Germline CDR1 and CDR2: GTSNPN and SVGIG (reference sequence). CDR3 size: 15 residues. The receptor comes from a human donor with COVID-19, enrolled during active disease. The donor label of this sample is uncertain. Sequencing was carried out using peripheral blood. The chain uses TRBV30 and TRBJ1-5; TRBD1 is a possible D gene (5 bases). DNA of the CDR3: TGTGCCTGGAGTGTCGGACACTATAGCAATCAGCCCCAGCATTTT. Amino acids: CAWSVGHYSNQPQHF.